This TCR beta chain was captured in a study of cytomegalovirus exposure and HLA in healthy donors. For the study at large: In an earlier analysis, approximately 120 million unique TCR beta sequences were found from approximately 190 million T cells.

Primers for the PCR totalled 60 Vbeta and 13 Jbeta. Sequencing used immunoSEQ multiplex PCR; TCRdb keeps in-frame clones, though not all of them. Of approximately 170,000 clones listed, about 77% are singletons. Points on this clone: The antigen remains unidentified.

General study points: Reports showed the classifier diagnosing cytomegalovirus status with high specificity and sensitivity. Later analysis suggested most CMV-associated TCR beta chains were HLA-restricted.

Unrecorded immune exposures were likely, despite nominal health at sampling. The sequence was collected from a man aged 18-30 years in good health and CMV-seropositive. The sequenced material came from PBMCs.

CDR3 residues: CASSFHATRGPQHF. CDR3 DNA sequence: TGTGCCAGCAGTTTCCATGCGACCAGGGGGCCCCAGCATTTT. The J gene is TRBJ1-5, the V gene TRBV28; TRBD1 is a possible D gene (6 bases). The CDR3 is 14 amino acids. Germline V lookup: CDR1 MDHEN, CDR2 SYDVKM. The V end lost 3 bases, the J end lost 9 bases, and 15 bases lay between the germline ends.